The 18 T cell receptor beta chains presented below share a single source sample, sequenced in a study of OX40 agonist ivuxolimab in advanced cancers. Some clones are missing from TCRdb's copy, which holds only in-frame ones; the method was immunoSEQ multiplex PCR. The sample records 70,000 or so clones, approximately 80% being singletons. The sequencing used CD4+ or CD8+ T cells sorted from blood, collected in a trial of the OX40 agonist ivuxolimab. All receptors derive from an adult with an advanced solid tumor such as melanoma, head and neck, liver or kidney cancer.

This rearrangement joins TRBV14 to TRBJ2-3; D not certain. The CDR3 consists of 14 residues. CDR1 and CDR2 from the germline V gene are SGHDN and FVKESK. V was shortened by 0 bases and J by 5 bases, with 9 bases between the two germline ends. The DNA of the CDR3 is TGTGCCAGCAGCCAAGAGGTAACGATAGATACGCAGTATTTT. This encodes CASSQEVTIDTQYF.

This chain joins TRBV6-4 and TRBJ2-7; TRBD1 matches 7 bases. From germline, CDR1 is MRHNA and CDR2 SNTAGT. CDR3 length equals 15 residues. V lost 4 bases and J lost 0; bases outside the gene matches: 6. The CDR3 loop reads CASSAARGYSYEQYF. For the CDR3, the DNA is TGTGCCAGCAGTGCAGCCAGGGGGTACTCCTACGAGCAGTACTTC.

The chain joins TRBV6-1 to TRBJ2-2, with TRBD1 identical over 9 bases. The V segment lost 6 bases and the J segment 7 bases; nucleotides outside the gene matches: 9. Germline V gene data show CDR1 as MNHNS and CDR2 as SASEGT. This CDR3 has 15 amino acids. Here the CDR3 reads CASSLGQGMVGELFF. CDR3 coding DNA: TGTGCCAGCAGCCTGGGACAGGGAATGGTCGGGGAGCTGTTTTTT.

In its sample, this clone was seen once. This rearrangement joins TRBV7-7 to TRBJ2-2; D gene uncertain. Germline V gene lookup returns CDR1 SSHAT and CDR2 FNYEAQ (reference sequence). Deletions cut 5 bases from V and 4 bases from J, with 8 bases between. The CDR3 is made up of 13 amino acids. In DNA form, the CDR3 reads TGTGCCAGCAGCCCCGACGGCACCGGGGAGCTGTTTTTT. Translating gives CASSPDGTGELFF. The variable domain in full, completed from reference TRBV7-7 and TRBJ2-2, reads GAGVSQSPRYKVTKRGQDVTLRCDPISSHATLYWYQQALGQGPEFLTYFNYEAQPDKSGLPSDRFSAERPEGSISTLTIQRTEQRDSAMYRCASSPDGTGELFFGEGSRLTVL.

This chain links TRBV5-6 with TRBJ2-5, with 9 bases lining up with TRBD1. V dropped 2 bases and J dropped 1; count of bases not matched to a gene: 6. The CDR3 contains 16 residues. Germline assignment: CDR1 SGHDT and CDR2 YYEEEE. The CDR3 loop is CASSFLDRGSQETQYF. The CDR3 DNA reads TGTGCCAGCAGCTTCTTGGACAGGGGATCCCAAGAGACCCAGTACTTC.

V is TRBV5-6 and J is TRBJ1-1; the D gene is possibly TRBD1 (5 bases). The CDR3 is made up of 12 amino acids. The germline V and J ends were trimmed by 4 bases and 7 bases, with 11 bases remaining between them. Germline CDR1 and CDR2: SGHDT and YYEEEE. This chain's CDR3 is CASSPKTDEAFF. The CDR3 DNA reads TGTGCCAGCAGCCCTAAGACAGATGAAGCTTTCTTT.

This chain joins TRBV2 and TRBJ1-4; D might be TRBD1 (5 bases). This CDR3 has 15 amino acids. Germline loops: CDR1 SNHLY, CDR2 FYNNEI. V gave up 6 bases and J gave up 7 bases, with 18 bases separating them. Written as DNA, the CDR3 is TGTGCCAGCAGCCCGTCCGGGACGAGTTCTGAAAAACTGTTTTTT. This translates into CASSPSGTSSEKLFF.

The genes are TRBV9 and TRBJ2-7; D unclear. Germline CDR1 reads SGDLS; CDR2 reads YYNGEE. CDR3 length: 13 residues. Trimming took 2 bases from V and 7 from J, leaving 13 bases between them. In DNA form, the CDR3 reads TGTGCCAGCAGCGTGATCCTCCCCGGGGAGCAGTACTTC. Its translation: CASSVILPGEQYF.

This sequence joins TRBV18 and TRBJ1-5, with D possibly being TRBD1 (6 bases). The length of the CDR3 is 15 residues. Trimming stripped 2 bases from V and 6 bases from J, with 14 bases between. Germline CDR1 is KGHSH and CDR2 is LQKENI. The CDR3 reads CASSPEQGMIQPQHF. For the CDR3, the DNA is TGTGCCAGCTCACCAGAACAGGGTATGATTCAGCCCCAGCATTTT. The complete variable domain, with remaining parts taken from reference TRBV18 and TRBJ1-5, reads NAGVMQNPRHLVRRRGQEARLRCSPMKGHSHVYWYRQLPEEGLKFMVYLQKENIIDESGMPKERFSAEFPKEGPSILRIQQVVRGDSAAYFCASSPEQGMIQPQHFGDGTRLSIL.

The chain carries TRBV13 and TRBJ2-1; tentatively, D is TRBD1 or TRBD2 (5 bases each). Germline V gives CDR1 PRHDT, CDR2 FYEKMQ (reference sequence). V lost 1 base to trimming and J lost 0 bases, with 10 bases between them. The CDR3 consists of 16 residues. CDR3 nucleotides: TGTGCCAGCAGCTTAGCAGGGACGGGCTCCTACAATGAGCAGTTCTTC. Residues: CASSLAGTGSYNEQFF.

The chain combines TRBV6-6 with TRBJ2-7; D is unclear. V lost 2 bases to trimming and J lost 2 bases, with 13 bases between them. CDR1 is MNHNY, CDR2 SVGAGI, per germline (reference sequence). This CDR3 has 15 residues. This CDR3 is CASSYKVPLAYEQYF. Written as DNA, the CDR3 is TGTGCCAGCAGTTACAAGGTCCCCCTTGCCTACGAGCAGTACTTC.

As to this clone: An end of the junction differs from the germline gene, which may be a read error. Other DNA sequences in the same sample also yield this CDR3. This sequence joins TRBV19 and TRBJ2-3; D is perhaps TRBD1 (6 bases). CDR1 and CDR2 (germline): LNHDA, SQIVND (reference sequence). There are 16 residues in the CDR3. CDR3 amino acids: CASSVLGARGTDTQYF. The CDR3 nucleotides read TGTGCCAGTAGTGTGCTGGGGGCAAGAGGCACAGATACACAGTATTTT.

The J gene is TRBJ2-5, the V gene TRBV6-1; D gene unclear. The V gene's germline CDR1 is MNHNS and CDR2 SASEGT. V was trimmed by 2 bases and J by 5 bases, leaving 9 bases between them. The CDR3 has 13 residues. The CDR3 region is CASSEQNGETQYF. The CDR3 DNA sequence: TGTGCCAGCAGTGAACAGAATGGGGAGACCCAGTACTTC.

The CDR3: CASRDNRDRNEQFF. The CDR3, as DNA: TGTGCCAGCAGGGATAACCGGGACAGAAATGAGCAGTTCTTC. This chain uses TRBV2 with TRBJ2-1, with 7 bases aligning to TRBD1. CDR3 length equals 14 residues. CDR1 and CDR2 from the germline V gene are SNHLY and FYNNEI. Losses at the gene ends were 6 bases for V and 7 bases for J; bases not matched to a gene: 9. Filled out from reference TRBV2 and TRBJ2-1, the complete variable domain reads EPEVTQTPSHQVTQMGQEVILRCVPISNHLYFYWYRQILGQKVEFLVSFYNNEISEKSEIFDDQFSVERPDGSNFTLKIRSTKLEDSAMYFCASRDNRDRNEQFFGPGTRLTVL.

The J gene is TRBJ1-5, the V gene TRBV6-1; D remains unclear. This CDR3 spans 13 amino acids. Germline CDR1 is MNHNS and CDR2 is SASEGT. The V and J ends lost 9 bases and 0 bases respectively, with 9 bases between them. CDR3 region: CASRRNSNQPQHF. The CDR3 region has the DNA TGTGCCAGTAGACGGAATAGCAATCAGCCCCAGCATTTT.

A few counts support this clone. The chain joins TRBV5-1 to TRBJ2-1; 12 nucleotides match TRBD1. Unmatched junction bases numbered 9, after V lost 2 bases and J lost 12 bases. This CDR3 is 15 amino acids long. Germline CDR1 reads SGHRS; CDR2 reads YFSETQ. The CDR3 protein is CASSFSGTGGAGQFF. Written as DNA, the CDR3 is TGCGCCAGCAGCTTCTCCGGGACAGGGGGCGCAGGGCAGTTCTTC.

This chain connects TRBV9 to TRBJ2-5; D is possibly TRBD2 (5 bases). Germline V gene data show CDR1 as SGDLS and CDR2 as YYNGEE. The germline V and J ends were trimmed by 3 bases and 4 bases, with 13 bases remaining between them. The CDR3 is made up of 14 amino acids. CDR3: CASSGPSRAETQYF. The CDR3 bases are TGTGCCAGCAGCGGTCCTAGCCGCGCAGAGACCCAGTACTTC.

The chain carries TRBV4-1 and TRBJ2-7; D uncertain. Looked up from germline, CDR1 is MGHRA and CDR2 is YSYEKL. This CDR3 has 11 amino acids. The V and J ends lost 2 bases and 4 bases respectively, with 3 bases between them. The CDR3 bases are TGCGCCAGCAGCCAATTATACGAGCAGTACTTC. Encoded protein: CASSQLYEQYF.